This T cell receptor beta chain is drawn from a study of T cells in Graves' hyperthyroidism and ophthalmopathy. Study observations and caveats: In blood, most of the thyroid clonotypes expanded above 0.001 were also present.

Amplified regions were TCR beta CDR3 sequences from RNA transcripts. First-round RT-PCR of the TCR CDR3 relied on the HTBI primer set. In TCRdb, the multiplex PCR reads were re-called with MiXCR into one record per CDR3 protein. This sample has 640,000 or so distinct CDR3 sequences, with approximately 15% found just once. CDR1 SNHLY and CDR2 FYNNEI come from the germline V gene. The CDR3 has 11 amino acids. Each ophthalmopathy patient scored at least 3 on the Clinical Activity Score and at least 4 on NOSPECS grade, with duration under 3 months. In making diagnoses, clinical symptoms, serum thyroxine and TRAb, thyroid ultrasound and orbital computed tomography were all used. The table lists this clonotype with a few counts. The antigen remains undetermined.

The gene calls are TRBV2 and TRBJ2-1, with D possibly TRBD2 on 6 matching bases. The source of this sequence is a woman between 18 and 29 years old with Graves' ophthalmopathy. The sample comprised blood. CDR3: CKSSAYNEQFF. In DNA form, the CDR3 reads TGTAAGTCTAGCGCTTACAATGAGCAGTTCTTC.